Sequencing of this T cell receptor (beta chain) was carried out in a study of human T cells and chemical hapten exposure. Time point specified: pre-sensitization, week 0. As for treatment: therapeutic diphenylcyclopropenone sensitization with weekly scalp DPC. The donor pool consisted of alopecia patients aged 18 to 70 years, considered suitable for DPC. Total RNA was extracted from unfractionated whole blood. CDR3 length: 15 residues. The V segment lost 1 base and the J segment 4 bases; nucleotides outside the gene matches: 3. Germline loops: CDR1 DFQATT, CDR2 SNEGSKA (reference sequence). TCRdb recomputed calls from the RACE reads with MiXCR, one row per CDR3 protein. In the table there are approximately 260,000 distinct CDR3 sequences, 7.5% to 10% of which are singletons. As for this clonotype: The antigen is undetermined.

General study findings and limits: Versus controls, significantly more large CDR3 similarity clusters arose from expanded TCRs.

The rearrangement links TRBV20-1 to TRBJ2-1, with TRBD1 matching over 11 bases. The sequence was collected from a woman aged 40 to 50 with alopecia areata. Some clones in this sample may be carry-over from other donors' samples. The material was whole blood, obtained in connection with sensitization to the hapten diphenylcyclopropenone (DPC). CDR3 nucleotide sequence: TGCAGTGCTAGAGCCGGGACAGGGGGATACAATGAGCAGTTCTTC. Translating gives CSARAGTGGYNEQFF.